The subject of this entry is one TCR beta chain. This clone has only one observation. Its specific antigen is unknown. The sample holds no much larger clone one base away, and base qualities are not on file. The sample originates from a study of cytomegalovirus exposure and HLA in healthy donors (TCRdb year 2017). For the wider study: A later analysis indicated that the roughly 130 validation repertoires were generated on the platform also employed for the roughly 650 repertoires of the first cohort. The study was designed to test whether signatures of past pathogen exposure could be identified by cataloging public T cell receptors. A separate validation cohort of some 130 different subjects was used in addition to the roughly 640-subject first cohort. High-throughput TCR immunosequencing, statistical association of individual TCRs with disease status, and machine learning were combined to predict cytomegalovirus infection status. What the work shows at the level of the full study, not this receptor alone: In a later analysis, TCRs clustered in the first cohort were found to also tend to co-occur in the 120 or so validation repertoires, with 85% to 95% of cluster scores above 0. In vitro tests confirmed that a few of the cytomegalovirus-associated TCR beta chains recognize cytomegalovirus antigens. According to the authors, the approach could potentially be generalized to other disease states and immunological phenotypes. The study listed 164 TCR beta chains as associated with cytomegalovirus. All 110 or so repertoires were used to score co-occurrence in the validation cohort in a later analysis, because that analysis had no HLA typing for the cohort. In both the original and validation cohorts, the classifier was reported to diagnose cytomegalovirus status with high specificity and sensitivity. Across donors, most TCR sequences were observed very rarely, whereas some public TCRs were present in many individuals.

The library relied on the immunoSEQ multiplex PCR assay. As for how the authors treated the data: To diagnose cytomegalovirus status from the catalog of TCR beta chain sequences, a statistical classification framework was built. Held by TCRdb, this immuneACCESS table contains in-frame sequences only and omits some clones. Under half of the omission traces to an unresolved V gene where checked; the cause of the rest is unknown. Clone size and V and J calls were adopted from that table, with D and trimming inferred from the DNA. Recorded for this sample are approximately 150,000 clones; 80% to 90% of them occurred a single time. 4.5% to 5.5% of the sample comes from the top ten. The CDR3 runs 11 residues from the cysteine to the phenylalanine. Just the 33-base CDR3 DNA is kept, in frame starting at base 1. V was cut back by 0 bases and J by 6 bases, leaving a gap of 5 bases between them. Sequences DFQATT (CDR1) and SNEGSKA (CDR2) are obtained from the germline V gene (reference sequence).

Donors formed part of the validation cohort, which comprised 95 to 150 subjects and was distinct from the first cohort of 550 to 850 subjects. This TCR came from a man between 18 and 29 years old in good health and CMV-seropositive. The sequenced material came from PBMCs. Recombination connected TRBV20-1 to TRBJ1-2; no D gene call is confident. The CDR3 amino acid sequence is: CSARELNGYTF. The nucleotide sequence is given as TGCAGTGCTAGAGAGTTAAATGGCTACACCTTC.